The rows below give T cell receptor beta chains drawn from one sample of a study of blood T cells in healthy people across ages. MiXCR, applied by TCRdb to the 5' RACE reads, yields one record per CDR3 protein. The sample yields about a million distinct CDR3 sequences, about 51% seen once. Sequenced: blood. The receptors stem from a woman aged 55-70 years in good health. Both conserved end residues are part of each CDR3. The D gene is left open where the match is weak. Only part of the rows carry a size: once, few, many, or a class if the clone is expanded.

.,TRBJ2-1,.,TRBV27,TGTGCCAGCAGTCTAAGGTGGCGAGGACAGGGACTACACAATGAGCAGTTCTTC,CASSLRWRGQGLHNEQFF
.,TRBJ2-6,.,TRBV19,TGTGCCAGTAACACGGTTGGGTCTGGGGCCAACGTCCTGACTTTC,CASNTVGSGANVLTF
.,TRBJ2-2,few,TRBV4-3,TGCGCCAGCAGTACAAGTGGGCAACGGGAGCTGTTTTTT,CASSTSGQRELFF
.,TRBJ2-3,.,TRBV7-9,TGTGCCAGCAGCTTAGCGCTAGGTTTCAACCAGGGGGATACGCAGTATTTT,CASSLALGFNQGDTQYF
.,TRBJ2-1,.,TRBV20-1,TGCAGTGCTACGGAGACTGCGGAGTTCTTC,CSATETAEFF
TRBD1,TRBJ2-7,.,TRBV4-3,TGCGCCAGCAGCCAGAGGGGTGGGACAGGCTACGAGCAGTACTTC,CASSQRGGTGYEQYF
.,TRBJ2-3,.,TRBV14,TGTGCCAGCAGCCATCAGTGGAATACGCAGTATTTT,CASSHQWNTQYF
.,TRBJ2-7,.,TRBV7-2,TGTGCCGGCAGCTCCGGGATCGGGGGAGAGCAGTACTTC,CAGSSGIGGEQYF
.,TRBJ1-2,few,TRBV12-3/TRBV12-4,TGTGCCAGCAGTTTAAACGACTTTAACTATGGCTACACCTTC,CASSLNDFNYGYTF
TRBD1,TRBJ2-2,.,TRBV28,TGTGCCAGCAGTCCTGCACAGGGGTCCGGGGAGCTGTTTTTT,CASSPAQGSGELFF
TRBD2,TRBJ2-1,.,TRBV20-1,TGCAGTGCTAGCGGGAGGGCCTGGGAGCAGTTCTTC,CSASGRAWEQFF
.,TRBJ2-3,.,TRBV7-3,TGTGCCAGCAGCTTAGGCCCCGGAGGGGATACGCAGTATTTT,CASSLGPGGDTQYF
TRBD2,TRBJ2-3,.,TRBV7-6,TGTGCCAGCAGCCTTCTCGGTAGCGGGAGGGCGATGTTTCGCACAGATACGCAGTATTTT,CASSLLGSGRAMFRTDTQYF
TRBD2,TRBJ2-7,.,TRBV7-6,TGTGCCAGCAGCTTAGGGGGACTAGCTCCCGAGCAGTACTTC,CASSLGGLAPEQYF
.,TRBJ1-1,once,TRBV5-1,TGCGCCAGCAGCTTGGGGCAACGCACGAACACTGAAGCTTTCTTT,CASSLGQRTNTEAFF
.,TRBJ2-1,.,TRBV29-1,TGCAGCGTTGAAGAGGTATGGGAGTTCAATGAGCAGTTCTTC,CSVEEVWEFNEQFF
TRBD1,TRBJ2-3,.,TRBV15,TGTGCCACCAGCACGGGACAGTTCACAGATACGCAGTATTTT,CATSTGQFTDTQYF
.,TRBJ2-1,once,TRBV20-1,TGCAGTGCTAGGACGGGACTTCCCTACAATGAGCAGTTCTTC,CSARTGLPYNEQFF
TRBD2,TRBJ2-7,.,TRBV20-1,TGCAGTGCTAGAGATCTTAGCGGGAGTGTCATCGAGCAGTACTTC,CSARDLSGSVIEQYF
.,TRBJ2-7,many,TRBV5-1,TGCGCCAGCAGCTATCGACAGGGAGGCTACGAGCAGTACTTC,CASSYRQGGYEQYF
TRBD2,TRBJ2-1,.,TRBV15,TGTGCCACCAGCAGGAGAGCAGCGGGAGGGCCGGGCAATGAGCAGTTCTTC,CATSRRAAGGPGNEQFF
.,TRBJ2-1,.,TRBV20-1,TGCAGTGCTAGAGTTAGTGCGGGTTCCGGTGAGCAGTTCTTC,CSARVSAGSGEQFF
TRBD2,TRBJ2-3,.,TRBV27,TGTGCCAGCAGTAATAGCGGGAGCGGGACAGATACGCAGTATTTT,CASSNSGSGTDTQYF
.,TRBJ1-1,.,TRBV12-3/TRBV12-4,TGTGCCAGCAGAAGGGCTCTTGAAGCTTTCTTT,CASRRALEAFF
TRBD2,TRBJ2-5,few,TRBV12-3/TRBV12-4,TGTGCCAGCAGTCACATTAGCGGGGGGCCGGAGACCCAGTACTTC,CASSHISGGPETQYF
.,TRBJ2-1,once,TRBV4-1,TGCGCCAGCAGCCAACCCGGGACCAGCAATGAGCAGTTCTTC,CASSQPGTSNEQFF
TRBD2,TRBJ2-7,.,TRBV6-6,TGTGCCAGCAGTCTTCCGGGACTAGCTTACTACGAGCAGTACTTC,CASSLPGLAYYEQYF
TRBD1,TRBJ1-2,many,TRBV28,TGTGCCAGCAGTGAGATTGACAGGGGGTTAAAGGGCTACACCTTC,CASSEIDRGLKGYTF
.,TRBJ1-5,few,TRBV10-3,TGTGCCATCAGTCATCCAGATAGCAATCAGCCCCAGCATTTT,CAISHPDSNQPQHF
TRBD1,TRBJ1-2,.,TRBV10-3,TGTGCCATCAGTGAGGACAGGGAGGGCTACACCTTC,CAISEDREGYTF
TRBD2,TRBJ2-7,.,TRBV20-1,TGCAGTGCGAAGCGGGGGAGCTCCTACGAGCAGTACTTC,CSAKRGSSYEQYF
.,TRBJ2-5,.,TRBV18,TGTGCCAGCTCACCACCGGCCCCACATGAAGTCAATGAGACCCAGTACTTC,CASSPPAPHEVNETQYF